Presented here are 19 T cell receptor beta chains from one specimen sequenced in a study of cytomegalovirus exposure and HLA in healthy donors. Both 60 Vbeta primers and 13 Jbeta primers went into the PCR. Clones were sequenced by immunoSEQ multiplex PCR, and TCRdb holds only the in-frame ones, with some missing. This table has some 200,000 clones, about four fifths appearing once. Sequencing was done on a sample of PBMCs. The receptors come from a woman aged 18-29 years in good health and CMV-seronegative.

The CDR3 is CASSSGTSGSGDEQYF. The CDR3 DNA reads as TGTGCCAGCAGTTCCGGGACTAGCGGGAGTGGCGACGAGCAGTACTTC. This sequence joins TRBV28 and TRBJ2-7; 14 nucleotides line up with TRBD2. The CDR3 runs to 16 residues. Germline loops: CDR1 MDHEN, CDR2 SYDVKM. J gave up 5 bases and V 4 bases, and 7 bases lay outside the gene matches.

The CDR3 sequence is CASSQAIGTGFYEQYF. Here the CDR3 DNA reads TGTGCCAGCAGCCAAGCGATCGGGACAGGGTTCTACGAGCAGTACTTC. The chain carries TRBV4-2 and TRBJ2-7, with TRBD1 matching over 9 bases. This CDR3 has 16 amino acids. V lost 1 base and J lost 3; bases outside the gene matches: 7. Germline assignment: CDR1 LGHNA and CDR2 YNFKEQ.

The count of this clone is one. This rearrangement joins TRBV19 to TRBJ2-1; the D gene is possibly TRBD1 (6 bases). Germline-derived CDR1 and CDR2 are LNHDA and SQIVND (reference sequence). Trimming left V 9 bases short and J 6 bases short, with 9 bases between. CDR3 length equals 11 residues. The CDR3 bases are TGTGCCAGCACAGGGTTCAATGAGCAGTTCTTC. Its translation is CASTGFNEQFF.

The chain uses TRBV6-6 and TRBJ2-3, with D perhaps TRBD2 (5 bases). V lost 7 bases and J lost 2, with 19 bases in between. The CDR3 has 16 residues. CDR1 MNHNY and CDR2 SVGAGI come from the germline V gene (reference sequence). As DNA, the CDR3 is TGTGCCAGCACTATAGAGGGTTTCGCCGCCACAGATACGCAGTATTTT. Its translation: CASTIEGFAATDTQYF.

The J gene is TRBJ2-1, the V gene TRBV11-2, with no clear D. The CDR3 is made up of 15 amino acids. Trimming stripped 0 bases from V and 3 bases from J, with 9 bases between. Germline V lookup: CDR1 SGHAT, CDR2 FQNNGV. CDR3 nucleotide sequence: TGTGCCAGCAGCTTAGAACTGGTCGGCTACAATGAGCAGTTCTTC. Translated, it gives CASSLELVGYNEQFF.

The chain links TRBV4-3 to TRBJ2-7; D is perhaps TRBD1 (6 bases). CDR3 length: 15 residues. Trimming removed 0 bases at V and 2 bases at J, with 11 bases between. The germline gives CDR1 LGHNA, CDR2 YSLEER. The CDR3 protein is CASSQDKQGPYEQYF. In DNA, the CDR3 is TGCGCCAGCAGCCAAGATAAACAGGGACCCTACGAGCAGTACTTC.

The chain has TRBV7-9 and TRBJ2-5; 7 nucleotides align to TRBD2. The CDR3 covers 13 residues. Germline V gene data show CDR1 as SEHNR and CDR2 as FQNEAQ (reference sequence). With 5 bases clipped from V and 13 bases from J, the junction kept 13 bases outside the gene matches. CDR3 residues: CASSLLAPDGSYF. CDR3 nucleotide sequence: TGTGCCAGCAGCCTACTAGCGCCGGATGGGTCGTACTTC. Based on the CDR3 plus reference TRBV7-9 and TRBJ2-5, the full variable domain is DTGVSQNPRHKITKRGQNVTFRCDPISEHNRLYWYRQTLGQGPEFLTYFQNEAQLEKSRLLSDRFSAERPKGSFSTLEIQRTEQGDSAMYLCASSLLAPDGSYFGPGTRLLVL.

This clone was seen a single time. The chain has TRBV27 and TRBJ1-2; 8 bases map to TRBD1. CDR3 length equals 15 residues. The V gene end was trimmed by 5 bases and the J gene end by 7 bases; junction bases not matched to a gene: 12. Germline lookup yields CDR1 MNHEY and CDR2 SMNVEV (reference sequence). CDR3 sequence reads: CASSTPGTGVGGYTF. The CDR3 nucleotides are TGTGCCAGCAGTACCCCCGGGACAGGAGTAGGTGGCTACACCTTC.

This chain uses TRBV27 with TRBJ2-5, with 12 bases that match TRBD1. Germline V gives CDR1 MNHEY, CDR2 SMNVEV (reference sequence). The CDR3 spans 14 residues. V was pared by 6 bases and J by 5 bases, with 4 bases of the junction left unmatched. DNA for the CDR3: TGTGCCAGCAGCGGGACAGGGGGCATGGAGACCCAGTACTTC. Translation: CASSGTGGMETQYF.

CDR3 bases: TGTGCCAGCAGCTTGGCTCAGGGGGCGTCCGGCTACACCTTC. It codes for CASSLAQGASGYTF. The chain has TRBV5-5 and TRBJ1-2, with 8 positions matching TRBD1. V was clipped by 0 bases and J by 8 bases; unmatched bases: 6. The germline V gene encodes CDR1 SGHKS and CDR2 YYEKEE (reference sequence). This CDR3 is built from 14 residues.

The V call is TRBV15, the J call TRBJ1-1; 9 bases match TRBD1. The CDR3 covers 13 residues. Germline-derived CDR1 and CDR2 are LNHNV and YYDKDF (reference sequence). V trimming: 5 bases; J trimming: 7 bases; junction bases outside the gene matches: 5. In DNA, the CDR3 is TGTGCCACCAGCTTCGACAGGGGGGATGAAGCTTTCTTT. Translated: CATSFDRGDEAFF.

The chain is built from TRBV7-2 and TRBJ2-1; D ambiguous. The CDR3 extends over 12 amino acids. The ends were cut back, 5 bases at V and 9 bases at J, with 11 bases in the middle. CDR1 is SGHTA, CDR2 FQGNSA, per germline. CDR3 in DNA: TGTGCCAGCAGCCCCCCCTACGGTGAGCAGTTCTTC. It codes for CASSPPYGEQFF.

The CDR3 protein is CASSLAGGRAGTQYF. For the CDR3, the DNA is TGTGCCAGCAGCTTGGCGGGTGGGAGGGCCGGTACGCAGTATTTT. The V call is TRBV5-4, the J call TRBJ2-3, with 7 bases lining up with TRBD2. This CDR3 contains 15 residues. CDR1 and CDR2 (germline): SGHNT, YYREEE (reference sequence). The trim removed 0 bases at V and 8 bases at J, leaving 9 bases unmatched.

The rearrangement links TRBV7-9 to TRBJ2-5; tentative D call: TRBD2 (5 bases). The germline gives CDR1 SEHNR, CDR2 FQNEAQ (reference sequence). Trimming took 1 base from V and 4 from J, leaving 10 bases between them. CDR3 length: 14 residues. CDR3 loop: CASSLGGLVETQYF. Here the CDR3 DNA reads TGTGCCAGCAGCTTAGGAGGGTTGGTAGAGACCCAGTACTTC.

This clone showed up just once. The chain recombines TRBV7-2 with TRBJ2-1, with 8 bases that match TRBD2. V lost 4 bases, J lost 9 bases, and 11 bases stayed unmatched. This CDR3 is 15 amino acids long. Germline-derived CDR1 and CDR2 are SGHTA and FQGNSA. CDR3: CASSSLAAGYGEQFF. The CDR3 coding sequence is TGTGCCAGCAGCTCACTAGCGGCCGGCTACGGTGAGCAGTTCTTC.

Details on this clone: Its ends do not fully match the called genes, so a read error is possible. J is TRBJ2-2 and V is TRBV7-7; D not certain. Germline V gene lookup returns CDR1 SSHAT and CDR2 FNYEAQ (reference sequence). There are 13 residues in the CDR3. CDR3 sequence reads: CASSSQATGELFF. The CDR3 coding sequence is TGTGCTAGCAGCTCCCAGGCTACCGGGGAGCTGTTTTTT.

CDR3 DNA: TGTGCCAGCAGTGACCGCGACAGGGGCGACCTTAGCACAGATACGCAGTATTTT. Its translation is CASSDRDRGDLSTDTQYF. The chain employs TRBV2 and TRBJ2-3; 8 nucleotides align to TRBD1. The CDR3 runs to 18 residues. J gave up 0 bases and V 3 bases, and 11 bases lay outside the gene matches. Germline CDR1 reads SNHLY; CDR2 reads FYNNEI.

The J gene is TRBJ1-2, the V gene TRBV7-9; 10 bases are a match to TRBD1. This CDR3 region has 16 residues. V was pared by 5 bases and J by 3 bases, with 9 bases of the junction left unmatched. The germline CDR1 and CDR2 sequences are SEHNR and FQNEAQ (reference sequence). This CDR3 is CASSPIDRGPDYGYTF. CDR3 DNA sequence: TGTGCCAGCAGCCCTATAGACAGGGGGCCAGACTATGGCTACACCTTC.

The CDR3 sequence is CASSLGTSGENEQFF. The CDR3 DNA follows: TGTGCCAGCAGTTTAGGGACTAGCGGGGAGAATGAGCAGTTCTTC. V and J are TRBV27 and TRBJ2-1; 13 positions match TRBD2. J lost 7 bases, V lost 2 bases, and 2 bases had no gene match. The germline CDR1 and CDR2 sequences are MNHEY and SMNVEV (reference sequence). This CDR3 has 15 amino acids.